The 28 T cell receptor beta chains below were found in one sample sequenced in a study of T cells expressing NK-cell markers. For each CDR3 protein, TCRdb gives one entry from its re-call of the 5' RACE reads, without DNA. The listing records about 180,000 distinct CDR3 sequences. Sequencing was done on a sample of blood T cells: a sorted CD56 or NKG2C T cell subset, CD4+ or CD8+ T cells, or bulk PBMC T cells (not recorded which). Receptors originate from a man aged 18-75 years in good health.

This chain connects TRBV9 to TRBJ1-1; TCRdb gives TRBD1 as the D gene, but with no DNA this cannot be confirmed. The CDR3 is 15 amino acids. The V gene's germline CDR1 is SGDLS and CDR2 YYNGEE. The CDR3 is CASSPWTGGTNEAFF.

V usage is TRBV4-1 and J usage is TRBJ1-5. Germline CDR1 and CDR2: MGHRA and YSYEKL. There are 15 residues in the CDR3. This CDR3 reads CASSQGPVEGQPQHF.

V is TRBV24-1 and J is TRBJ2-3. The CDR3 runs to 18 residues. The germline CDR1 and CDR2 sequences are KGHDR and SFDVKD. CDR3 region: CATSDLPYTTEGPDTQYF.

The chain joins TRBV6-1 to TRBJ2-5; the D call from TCRdb, TRBD1, cannot be confirmed without DNA. The CDR3 extends over 16 amino acids. From germline, CDR1 is MNHNS and CDR2 SASEGT. The CDR3 loop is CASIDGQGMGGETQYF.

The CDR3 is CAQRGASTDTQYF. The gene calls are TRBV2 and TRBJ2-3; TCRdb calls TRBD2, which cannot be checked without DNA. The CDR3 sequence is 13 residues long. The germline gives CDR1 SNHLY, CDR2 FYNNEI. The whole variable domain, filled in from reference TRBV2 and TRBJ2-3, reads EPEVTQTPSHQVTQMGQEVILRCVPISNHLYFYWYRQILGQKVEFLVSFYNNEISEKSEIFDDQFSVERPDGSNFTLKIRSTKLEDSAMYFCAQRGASTDTQYFGPGTRLTVL.

The chain joins TRBV20-1 to TRBJ2-7; TCRdb proposes TRBD2, but this gene call is untestable without DNA. Germline V CDR1 and CDR2: DFQATT, SNEGSKA (reference sequence). The CDR3 length is 18 residues. This CDR3 is CSAQTTGLAGGSSYEQYF.

The chain recombines TRBV4-2 with TRBJ1-1. The CDR3 extends over 15 amino acids. Germline lookup yields CDR1 LGHNA and CDR2 YNFKEQ. Here the CDR3 reads CASSQTPRPNTEAFF.

The chain is built from TRBV11-3 and TRBJ2-3. Germline CDR1 is SGHNT and CDR2 is YENEEA. The CDR3 is made up of 16 amino acids. The CDR3 sequence is CASSARSTWGTDTQYF.

The chain links TRBV9 to TRBJ2-6; lacking DNA, the TRBD1 call made by TCRdb goes unchecked. This CDR3 has 17 residues. Germline V gene data show CDR1 as SGDLS and CDR2 as YYNGEE. CDR3 in amino acids: CASTSTGSDPGANVLTF.

The rearrangement uses TRBV2 and TRBJ2-7. The CDR3 runs to 14 residues. Germline lookup yields CDR1 SNHLY and CDR2 FYNNEI. CDR3: CASSSAEVSYEQYF.

V is TRBV28 and J is TRBJ1-1; checking the TCRdb D call of TRBD1 is not possible without DNA. The CDR3 spans 16 residues. Germline V gives CDR1 MDHEN, CDR2 SYDVKM. CDR3 loop: CASSFLPGQRNTEAFF. Using reference TRBV28 and TRBJ1-1 for the parts outside the CDR3, the full variable domain is DVKVTQSSRYLVKRTGEKVFLECVQDMDHENMFWYRQDPGLGLRLIYFSYDVKMKEKGDIPEGYSVSREKKERFSLILESASTNQTSMYLCASSFLPGQRNTEAFFGQGTRLTVV.

The V call is TRBV13, the J call TRBJ1-3; TCRdb reports TRBD1, a call that lacks DNA to check it against. This CDR3 has 16 residues. From germline, CDR1 is PRHDT and CDR2 FYEKMQ (reference sequence). The CDR3 spells CASSGEQGYSGNTIYF.

V is TRBV7-2 and J is TRBJ2-5; there is no DNA to check the TCRdb D call of TRBD2. Germline CDR1 reads SGHTA; CDR2 reads FQGNSA. This CDR3 is 16 amino acids long. CDR3: CASSLGWPSGQETQYF.

This chain uses TRBV27 with TRBJ1-2. In germline, CDR1 is MNHEY, CDR2 SMNVEV (reference sequence). The CDR3 contains 14 residues. CDR3 protein: CASSPSGGYYGYTF.

The chain joins TRBV4-2 to TRBJ2-1; as DNA is missing, the TRBD2 call by TCRdb cannot be tested. The germline V gene has CDR1 LGHNA and CDR2 YNFKEQ. The CDR3 runs 17 residues. The chain's CDR3 is CASSRRAAGGPSNEQFF.

The V call is TRBV12-3 or TRBV12-4, the J call TRBJ2-1; the D call from TCRdb, TRBD2, cannot be confirmed without DNA. The CDR3 is 16 amino acids. The CDR3 here is CASIGTSGGSYNEQFF.

The chain links TRBV5-1 to TRBJ2-3; TCRdb's D gene call, TRBD2, goes unchecked for lack of DNA. In germline, CDR1 is SGHRS, CDR2 YFSETQ. The CDR3 contains 15 residues. CDR3 amino acids: CASSATSSGGDTQYF. Together with reference TRBV5-1 and TRBJ2-3, the CDR3 gives the full variable domain: KAGVTQTPRYLIKTRGQQVTLSCSPISGHRSVSWYQQTPGQGLQFLFEYFSETQRNKGNFPGRFSGRQFSNSRSEMNVSTLELGDSALYLCASSATSSGGDTQYFGPGTRLTVL.

The chain joins TRBV25-1 to TRBJ1-2. The CDR3 consists of 12 residues. Germline V CDR1 and CDR2: MGHDK, SYGVNS. The CDR3 here is CASSDTSYGYTF.

The chain employs TRBV30 and TRBJ1-1. The CDR3 sequence is 13 residues long. Germline CDR1 reads GTSNPN; CDR2 reads SVGIG (reference sequence). CDR3 sequence reads: CAWDPSRGLEAFF.

V gene TRBV13 combines with J gene TRBJ2-7; checking the TCRdb D call of TRBD2 is not possible without DNA. Looked up from germline, CDR1 is PRHDT and CDR2 is FYEKMQ (reference sequence). The CDR3 contains 15 residues. The chain's CDR3 is CASSPSQTANYEQYF.

V and J are TRBV7-9 and TRBJ2-5. CDR3 size: 14 residues. From germline, CDR1 is SEHNR and CDR2 FQNEAQ (reference sequence). The CDR3 spells CASSSYKGQETQYF.

This chain uses TRBV4-1 with TRBJ1-2; TCRdb reports TRBD1, a call that lacks DNA to check it against. Germline CDR1 reads MGHRA; CDR2 reads YSYEKL. The length of the CDR3 is 14 residues. CDR3 amino acids: CASSPTGGSYGYTF.

The J gene is TRBJ2-7, the V gene TRBV5-4. CDR1 is SGHNT and CDR2 is YYREEE in the germline V gene (reference sequence). This CDR3 comprises 13 residues. The CDR3 sequence: CASSLMTTGEQYF.

The chain uses TRBV6-5 and TRBJ2-1; no DNA is available, so the TRBD1 call from TCRdb remains unchecked. The CDR3 is made up of 16 amino acids. Looked up from germline, CDR1 is MNHEY and CDR2 is SVGAGI. The CDR3 protein is CASSYYGQGAKNEQFF.

The chain recombines TRBV7-7 with TRBJ2-2. Germline CDR1 is SSHAT and CDR2 is FNYEAQ (reference sequence). CDR3 size: 14 residues. The CDR3 sequence: CASSATENTGELFF.

The J gene is TRBJ2-7, the V gene TRBV27; TCRdb indicates TRBD2, and absent DNA this call remains unverified. Germline V gene sequence: CDR1 MNHEY, CDR2 SMNVEV (reference sequence). CDR3 size: 14 residues. CDR3 sequence reads: CASSLTGRAYEQYF.

This chain links TRBV11-2 with TRBJ1-5; the D call from TCRdb, TRBD1, cannot be confirmed without DNA. CDR3 length: 15 residues. Germline CDR1 SGHAT, CDR2 FQNNGV. The CDR3 loop reads CASSLGDAGNQPQHF.

V gene TRBV6-1 combines with J gene TRBJ2-1; the TRBD2 assignment by TCRdb is unverifiable without DNA. This CDR3 is built from 15 residues. From germline, CDR1 is MNHNS and CDR2 SASEGT. CDR3 sequence: CASMASGVNYNEQFF.